This record looks at one T cell receptor (beta chain) sequence and its context. It lacks a known antigen. One base away there is no much larger clone; base qualities are not given. The data were obtained in a study of control samples from healthy donors and cancer patients (dated by TCRdb to 2018 to 2021). To prepare the library, the immunoSEQ multiplex PCR assay was applied. TCRdb took this table from immuneACCESS and kept in-frame rearrangements with V and J called. Such tables lack part of the clones; where checked against another copy, unresolved V genes explain under half of the gap, and the rest is unexplained. In this sample the table shows 95,000 to 150,000 clones, around 88% of which occur a single time. The ten largest clones represent 3.4% of the sample. The V end loses 5 bases and the J end loses 4 bases, and a stretch of 14 bases separates them. Per the germline V gene, SGHNT is the CDR1 and YENEEA is the CDR2. Spanning cysteine to phenylalanine, the CDR3 consists of 15 amino acids. Just CDR3 DNA is preserved here, 45 bases in frame from base 1.

Sequencing was carried out using blood. This receptor was obtained from a middle-aged man in good health. The sequence joins TRBV11-3 to TRBJ2-2; the D segment could be TRBD1, given 6 matching bases. The CDR3 reads as follows: CASSHSRGSTGELFF. The bases are TGTGCCAGCAGCCACAGCAGGGGTAGCACCGGGGAGCTGTTTTTT.